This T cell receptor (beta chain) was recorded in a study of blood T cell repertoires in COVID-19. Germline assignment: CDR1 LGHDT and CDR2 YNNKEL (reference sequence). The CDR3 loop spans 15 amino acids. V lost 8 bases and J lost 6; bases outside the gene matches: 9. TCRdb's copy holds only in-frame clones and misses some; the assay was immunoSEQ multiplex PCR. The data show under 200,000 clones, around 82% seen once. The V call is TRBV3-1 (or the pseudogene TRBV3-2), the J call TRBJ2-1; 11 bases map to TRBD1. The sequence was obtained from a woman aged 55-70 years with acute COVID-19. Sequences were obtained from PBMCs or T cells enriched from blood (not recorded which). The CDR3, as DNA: TGTGCCAGCTCCAAGGCTGGGACAGGGGGCAATGAGCAGTTCTTC. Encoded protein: CASSKAGTGGNEQFF.